The rows below give T cell receptor beta chains drawn from one sample of a study of vaccination and CD4 T cells after COVID-19. TCRdb reprocessed the PCR reads with MiXCR, giving one entry per CDR3 protein. The sample has about 13,000 distinct CDR3 sequences, around 47% seen once. Antigen specificity for these receptors is unknown. Sample: CD4+ T cells from blood, cultured in vitro. All receptors come from a human donor who had recovered from COVID-19. CDR3s include the opening cysteine and the closing phenylalanine or tryptophan. Fields, in order: J gene, D gene, clone size, V gene, CDR3 DNA, CDR3 protein. A D gene is named only where the DNA matches it firmly. Only some rows state a clone size, as once, few, many or a class for expanded clones.

>TRBJ1-1|TRBD1|NA|TRBV20-1
TGCAGTGCTGACAGGGGGCGGGGCACTGAAGCTTTCTTT
CSADRGRGTEAFF
>TRBJ1-5|NA|NA|TRBV20-1
TGCAGTGCTAGAACTGGCATACATAGCAATCAGCCCCAGCATTTT
CSARTGIHSNQPQHF
>TRBJ2-5|TRBD2|NA|TRBV6-2/TRBV6-3
TGTGCCAGCAGTTACGGGACTAGCGGGCTCGAGACCCAGTACTTC
CASSYGTSGLETQYF
>TRBJ2-1|NA|NA|TRBV7-8
TGTGCCAGCAGCATTCCCGGCCAGGGCAATGAGCAGTTCTTC
CASSIPGQGNEQFF
>TRBJ2-5|NA|NA|TRBV19
TGTGCCAGTAGTACTGCCGACAAACAAGAGACCCAGTACTTC
CASSTADKQETQYF
>TRBJ1-1|NA|few|TRBV27
TGTGCCAGCAGTTTACGGCCGCTCGCTGAAGCTTTCTTT
CASSLRPLAEAFF
>TRBJ1-2|NA|few|TRBV20-1
TGCAGTGCTAGAGGGCAGGGAGCTAACTATGGCTACACCTTC
CSARGQGANYGYTF
>TRBJ2-3|NA|NA|TRBV20-1
TGCAGTGCTAGGGTAGTAGGGCGGAGAGATACGCAGTATTTT
CSARVVGRRDTQYF
>TRBJ1-4|TRBD1|few|TRBV20-1
TGCAGTGCTAGAGAGCACCTTGGGACAGGTGAAAAACTGTTTTTT
CSAREHLGTGEKLFF
>TRBJ2-7|NA|NA|TRBV7-8
TGTGCCAGCAGCTTAGAAGCGTACAGGACCTACGAGCAGTACTTC
CASSLEAYRTYEQYF
>TRBJ2-3|NA|NA|TRBV2
TGTGCCAGCAGTGGAGACTATAGCACAGATACGCAGTATTTT
CASSGDYSTDTQYF
>TRBJ2-5|TRBD1|NA|TRBV3-1
TGTGCCAGCAGCCCTCGCCTAACACACGGGACAGGGGTCTTCTTAATAAAGACCCAGTACTTC
CASSPRLTHGTGVFLIKTQYF
>TRBJ1-1|NA|NA|TRBV20-1
TGCAGTGCTCCTCGGACAAACACGAACACTGAAGCTTTCTTT
CSAPRTNTNTEAFF
>TRBJ1-1|NA|few|TRBV2
TGTGCCAGCAGTGCGCAGGGATTGAACACTGAAGCTTTCTTT
CASSAQGLNTEAFF
>TRBJ1-2|NA|few|TRBV7-2
TGTGCCAGCAGCTTTCTCAGGGAATCCTATGGCTACACCTTC
CASSFLRESYGYTF
>TRBJ2-1|NA|NA|TRBV12-3/TRBV12-4
TGTGCCAGCAGTTCCGGGACTTTCAATGAGCAGTTCTTC
CASSSGTFNEQFF
>TRBJ2-1|NA|NA|TRBV5-1
TGCGCCAGCAGCTTCCTTGGTATCGGGTCCTACAATGAGCAGTTCTTC
CASSFLGIGSYNEQFF
>TRBJ2-7|TRBD2|NA|TRBV2
TGTGCCAGCATCGAATCCGGGGGGAAAGGGGAGCAGTACTTC
CASIESGGKGEQYF
>TRBJ1-2|NA|large|TRBV9
TGTGCCAGCAGCTCTAGGACAGTCTCTTCTAGCGGCTACACCTTC
CASSSRTVSSSGYTF
>TRBJ2-3|NA|NA|TRBV10-3
TGTGCCATCAGCTATCGGGGGGCCCGGGGCACAGATACGCAGTATTTT
CAISYRGARGTDTQYF
>TRBJ1-1|TRBD1|few|TRBV11-3
TGTGCCAGCAGCCCTGGACAGGGTATAGGCACTGAAGCTTTCTTT
CASSPGQGIGTEAFF
>TRBJ2-1|NA|NA|TRBV20-1
TGCAGTGCTAGTCTAGCCGGTGGTTCCTACAATGAGCAGTTCTTC
CSASLAGGSYNEQFF
>TRBJ1-2|NA|few|TRBV25-1
TGTGCCAGCAGTGATATGACGGGGGGAGGGTATGGCTACACCTTC
CASSDMTGGGYGYTF
>TRBJ2-1|TRBD2|NA|TRBV20-1
TGCAGTGCCGGGACTAGCGGAGGGAGCTCCTACAATGAGCAGTTCTTC
CSAGTSGGSSYNEQFF
>TRBJ2-3|NA|few|TRBV29-1
TGCAGCGTTGAAGAGGGCACAGGGCGCACAGATACGCAGTATTTT
CSVEEGTGRTDTQYF
>TRBJ2-6|NA|NA|TRBV28
TGTGCCAGCAGTGCCCATTTTAGGGGCTCTGGGGCCAACGTCCTGACTTTC
CASSAHFRGSGANVLTF
>TRBJ1-1|NA|NA|TRBV5-4
TGTGCCAGCAGCTTGTCGCGGGGCCAGAACACTGAAGCTTTCTTT
CASSLSRGQNTEAFF
>TRBJ1-2|NA|NA|TRBV29-1
TGCAGCGTAGTAGGGGCCAACTATGGCTACACCTTC
CSVVGANYGYTF
>TRBJ1-2|NA|NA|TRBV11-2
TGTGCCAGCAGCTTGGGGGGAGCTAACTATGGCTACACCTTC
CASSLGGANYGYTF
>TRBJ2-3|TRBD2|few|TRBV7-4
TGTGCCAGCAGCTCCTGGACTAGCGGGGGCGCGCAGGATACGCAGTATTTT
CASSSWTSGGAQDTQYF
>TRBJ1-3|TRBD1|few|TRBV27
TGTGCCAGCAGCCCGGGGGGAGGACAGGGAACTGGAAACACCATATATTTT
CASSPGGGQGTGNTIYF
>TRBJ1-1|NA|NA|TRBV11-2
TGTGCCAGCAGCTTAGAATCGGACACTGAAGCTTTCTTT
CASSLESDTEAFF
>TRBJ1-2|NA|NA|TRBV2
TGTGCCAGCAGTGGGTCGAATTCCGGCACCTTC
CASSGSNSGTF
>TRBJ1-2|NA|medium-sized|TRBV4-1
TGCGCCAGCAGCCAAGGGGGGGGGCTTCTCTATGGCTACACCTTC
CASSQGGGLLYGYTF
>TRBJ2-2|NA|NA|TRBV6-2/TRBV6-3
TGTGCCAGCAGTTACTCCAAAAGGAAGCTTAACACCGGGGAGCTGTTTTTT
CASSYSKRKLNTGELFF
>TRBJ1-1|NA|NA|TRBV27
TGTGCCAGCAGTTTACTCGGACAGTCGAGTCGGAACACTGAAGCTTTCTTT
CASSLLGQSSRNTEAFF
>TRBJ2-4|NA|NA|TRBV20-1
TGCAGTGCTAGAGACGTCGGGGGAGCCAAAAACATTCAGTACTTC
CSARDVGGAKNIQYF
>TRBJ2-4|TRBD1|NA|TRBV28
TGTGCCAGCAGTTCCCATGCCCCTAGGGACAGGGGCCATTTCAAAAACATTCAGTACTTC
CASSSHAPRDRGHFKNIQYF
>TRBJ1-1|TRBD1|few|TRBV7-4
TGTGCCAGCAGCCGAGGCTCCCGGGACAGGGGGAGGGGCGGGGAAGCTTTCTTT
CASSRGSRDRGRGGEAFF
>TRBJ1-4|TRBD1|NA|TRBV7-9
TGTGCCAGCAGCTTCAGGGGGGGGTCGCCCTATAATGAAAAACTGTTTTTT
CASSFRGGSPYNEKLFF
>TRBJ1-1|TRBD1|NA|TRBV6-5
TGTGCCAGCAGTTACTCAGACAGGGCCAGCGCTGAAGCTTTCTTT
CASSYSDRASAEAFF
>TRBJ2-1|TRBD2|NA|TRBV15
TGTGCCACCAGCAGAGGGTTCGGCGGGAGGCTCCACAATGAGCAGTTCTTC
CATSRGFGGRLHNEQFF
>TRBJ2-2|NA|NA|TRBV19
TGTGCCAGTAGTATTAGGGGGACAACCACCGGGGAGCTGTTTTTT
CASSIRGTTTGELFF
>TRBJ1-2|NA|NA|TRBV19
TGTGCCAGTAGCTCCTCCTCGACAGGCTTTGGAGGTGGCTACACCTTC
CASSSSSTGFGGGYTF
>TRBJ2-2|TRBD2|NA|TRBV20-1
TGCAGTGCTCGGACTAGCGGCACCGGGGAGCTGTTTTTT
CSARTSGTGELFF
>TRBJ2-7|NA|NA|TRBV4-3
TGCGCCAGCAGCCAAGGTCTGGGAGTATTACGTGGAGGCCCTTTGACCTCCTACGAGCAGTACTTC
CASSQGLGVLRGGPLTSYEQYF
>TRBJ1-5|TRBD1|NA|TRBV19
TGTGCCAGTACCGCGACAGGGGGTCGCAATCAGCCCCAGCATTTT
CASTATGGRNQPQHF
>TRBJ1-5|NA|NA|TRBV7-2
TGTGCCAGCAGCTTAGGAGCCAGAGAGAATCAGCCCCAGCATTTT
CASSLGARENQPQHF
>TRBJ2-1|NA|few|TRBV24-1
TGTGCCACCAGTGACCCAATGGTAGGGTACAATGAGCAGTTCTTC
CATSDPMVGYNEQFF
>TRBJ2-5|TRBD2|NA|TRBV2
TGTGCCGGATCTAGCGGCCAAGAGACCCAGTACTTC
CAGSSGQETQYF
>TRBJ2-1|NA|NA|TRBV11-3
TGTGCCAGCAGCTTCCCCGACCGTCTGATTACCGATGAGCAGTTCTTC
CASSFPDRLITDEQFF
>TRBJ1-4|NA|NA|TRBV28
TGTGCCAGCAGCAGGTATGGGGGAATTGAAAAACTGTTTTTT
CASSRYGGIEKLFF
>TRBJ2-5|NA|NA|TRBV6-1
TGTGCCAGCAGTGGCGGGACTTATGCACAAGAGACCCAGTACTTC
CASSGGTYAQETQYF
>TRBJ2-7|TRBD1|NA|TRBV27
TGTGCCAGCAGACGGGACAGGGTGGCCTACGAGCAGTACTTC
CASRRDRVAYEQYF
>TRBJ1-1|NA|NA|TRBV12-3/TRBV12-4
TGTGCCAGCAGTTTGAGCCATCGGGTCTTCTTT
CASSLSHRVFF